The rows below give T cell receptor beta chains drawn from one sample of a study of T cell changes during pregnancy in multiple sclerosis. Here immunoSEQ multiplex PCR was the method, and the copy in TCRdb shows in-frame clones only, minus some. Of around 58,000 clones listed, 91% are singletons. This material consisted of peripheral blood, taken before pregnancy. The receptors derive from a female donor with multiple sclerosis, enrolled in a pregnancy study. Each CDR3 is given with its conserved first and last residue. Each record gives: CDR3 protein, CDR3 DNA, D gene, V gene, clone size, J gene. D genes are given only for firm matches. Clone size appears in some rows only: once, few, many, or a class for an expanded clone.

CDR3 protein: CASKFGTGGSGELFF
CDR3 DNA: TGTGCCAGCAAATTCGGGACAGGGGGCTCCGGGGAGCTGTTTTTT
D gene: TRBD1
V gene: TRBV7-3
clone size: few
J gene: TRBJ2-2

CDR3 protein: CASRSGTSGVGDADTQYF
CDR3 DNA: TGTGCCAGCAGATCCGGGACTAGCGGGGTCGGGGACGCAGATACGCAGTATTTT
D gene: TRBD2
V gene: TRBV25-1
clone size: -
J gene: TRBJ2-3

CDR3 protein: CASSVLPPLGRDYGYTF
CDR3 DNA: TGTGCCAGCAGCGTATTACCTCCGCTAGGGCGGGACTATGGCTACACCTTC
D gene: -
V gene: TRBV9
clone size: -
J gene: TRBJ1-2

CDR3 protein: CASSDGTGIDTQYF
CDR3 DNA: TGTGCCAGCAGTGATGGGACAGGGATAGATACGCAGTATTTT
D gene: TRBD1
V gene: TRBV6-1
clone size: -
J gene: TRBJ2-3

CDR3 protein: CASTKWGAGGQPQHF
CDR3 DNA: TGTGCCAGCACGAAGTGGGGAGCTGGCGGTCAGCCCCAGCATTTT
D gene: -
V gene: TRBV19
clone size: -
J gene: TRBJ1-5

CDR3 protein: CAISDRTSGSQAYEQYF
CDR3 DNA: TGTGCCATCAGTGACAGGACTAGCGGCTCCCAAGCCTACGAGCAGTACTTC
D gene: TRBD2
V gene: TRBV10-3
clone size: -
J gene: TRBJ2-7

CDR3 protein: CASSFRDSGSYEQYF
CDR3 DNA: TGTGCCAGCAGCTTCCGGGACAGCGGCTCCTACGAGCAGTACTTC
D gene: TRBD1
V gene: TRBV7-2
clone size: once
J gene: TRBJ2-7

CDR3 protein: CASSTRTSGPSGANVLTF
CDR3 DNA: TGTGCCAGCAGCACCAGGACTAGCGGCCCCTCGGGGGCCAACGTCCTGACTTTC
D gene: TRBD2
V gene: TRBV5-4
clone size: -
J gene: TRBJ2-6

CDR3 protein: CAWTTFAGGGGAFF
CDR3 DNA: TGTGCCTGGACTACCTTCGCAGGGGGTGGGGGCGCTTTCTTT
D gene: TRBD1
V gene: TRBV30
clone size: -
J gene: TRBJ1-1

CDR3 protein: CASSFDRVPYNSPLHF
CDR3 DNA: TGTGCCAGCAGTTTTGACAGGGTTCCTTATAATTCACCCCTCCACTTT
D gene: TRBD1
V gene: TRBV7-2
clone size: -
J gene: TRBJ1-6

CDR3 protein: CASSPTGTGIYYTF
CDR3 DNA: TGTGCCAGCAGTCCGACAGGGACTGGGATTTACTACACCTTC
D gene: TRBD1
V gene: TRBV6-5
clone size: -
J gene: TRBJ1-2

CDR3 protein: CASSPPTGASPLHF
CDR3 DNA: TGTGCCAGCTCACCTCCGACAGGGGCTTCACCCCTCCACTTT
D gene: TRBD1
V gene: TRBV18
clone size: few
J gene: TRBJ1-6

CDR3 protein: CASSSGAENSPLHF
CDR3 DNA: TGTGCCAGCAGTTCAGGGGCAGAGAATTCACCCCTCCACTTT
D gene: -
V gene: TRBV6-5
clone size: -
J gene: TRBJ1-6

CDR3 protein: CASSFGLAGGRYTGELFF
CDR3 DNA: TGTGCCAGCAGCTTCGGACTAGCGGGGGGGCGGTACACCGGGGAGCTGTTTTTT
D gene: TRBD2
V gene: TRBV7-2
clone size: -
J gene: TRBJ2-2

CDR3 protein: CASSELSYEQYF
CDR3 DNA: TGTGCCAGCTCCGAGTTATCCTACGAGCAGTACTTC
D gene: -
V gene: TRBV18
clone size: -
J gene: TRBJ2-7

CDR3 protein: CASSGSGDGTDTQYF
CDR3 DNA: TGTGCCAGCAGTGGTAGCGGGGATGGCACAGATACGCAGTATTTT
D gene: TRBD2
V gene: TRBV6-4
clone size: -
J gene: TRBJ2-3

CDR3 protein: CASSQQGSAYTIYF
CDR3 DNA: TGTGCCAGCAGTCAACAGGGTTCTGCTTACACCATATATTTT
D gene: -
V gene: TRBV5-6
clone size: -
J gene: TRBJ1-3

CDR3 protein: CASLPLLGGTGGGELFF
CDR3 DNA: TGTGCCAGCCTCCCCTTACTCGGGGGGACGGGCGGCGGGGAGCTGTTTTTT
D gene: TRBD2
V gene: TRBV18
clone size: -
J gene: TRBJ2-2

CDR3 protein: CASTRRDTQYF
CDR3 DNA: TGTGCCAGCACCCGTCGGGATACGCAGTATTTT
D gene: -
V gene: TRBV25-1
clone size: -
J gene: TRBJ2-3

CDR3 protein: CASSEQGFGNTIYF
CDR3 DNA: TGTGCCAGCAGTGAACAGGGGTTCGGAAACACCATATATTTT
D gene: -
V gene: TRBV2
clone size: -
J gene: TRBJ1-3

CDR3 protein: CASSPVPFSGNTIYF
CDR3 DNA: TGTGCCAGCAGTCCCGTTCCTTTCTCTGGAAACACCATATATTTT
D gene: -
V gene: TRBV7-8
clone size: -
J gene: TRBJ1-3

CDR3 protein: CASSLGGYGYTF
CDR3 DNA: TGTGCCAGCTCGCTGGGGGGCTATGGCTACACCTTC
D gene: -
V gene: TRBV6-5
clone size: once
J gene: TRBJ1-2

CDR3 protein: CASSLSVQLGYTF
CDR3 DNA: TGTGCCAGCAGCTTATCCGTACAGCTAGGCTACACCTTC
D gene: -
V gene: TRBV7-8
clone size: -
J gene: TRBJ1-2

CDR3 protein: CASSLGQGARDGYTF
CDR3 DNA: TGTGCCAGCAGCTTAGGACAGGGGGCGCGGGATGGCTACACCTTC
D gene: TRBD1
V gene: TRBV11-2
clone size: -
J gene: TRBJ1-2

CDR3 protein: CASSLVDRIPLDYGYTF
CDR3 DNA: TGTGCCAGCAGCTTAGTAGATCGGATTCCTCTAGATTATGGCTACACCTTC
D gene: -
V gene: TRBV7-8
clone size: -
J gene: TRBJ1-2

CDR3 protein: CASSLGRGEGNTEAFF
CDR3 DNA: TGCGCCAGCAGCTTGGGAAGAGGGGAGGGGAACACTGAAGCTTTCTTT
D gene: -
V gene: TRBV5-1
clone size: -
J gene: TRBJ1-1

CDR3 protein: CASSRGVGQTTYGYTF
CDR3 DNA: TGTGCCAGCAGCCGCGGAGTAGGACAGACGACCTATGGCTACACCTTC
D gene: -
V gene: TRBV5-5
clone size: -
J gene: TRBJ1-2

CDR3 protein: CASSLPGLTLGNIQYF
CDR3 DNA: TGTGCCAGTAGTTTACCTGGACTAACCCTAGGGAACATTCAGTACTTC
D gene: -
V gene: TRBV19
clone size: -
J gene: TRBJ2-4

CDR3 protein: CASSPPLLQGEAFF
CDR3 DNA: TGTGCCAGCTCACCACCGTTGTTACAGGGTGAAGCTTTCTTT
D gene: -
V gene: TRBV18
clone size: few
J gene: TRBJ1-1

CDR3 protein: CASRGLYGYTF
CDR3 DNA: TGTGCCAGCCGCGGCCTCTATGGCTACACCTTC
D gene: -
V gene: TRBV6-4
clone size: -
J gene: TRBJ1-2

CDR3 protein: CASNPGQRQYGYTF
CDR3 DNA: TGTGCCAGCAACCCAGGACAGCGCCAGTATGGCTACACCTTC
D gene: -
V gene: TRBV6-5
clone size: -
J gene: TRBJ1-2

CDR3 protein: CASSRGTSGGQGGSYNEQFF
CDR3 DNA: TGTGCCAGCAGCCGGGGAACTAGCGGGGGCCAAGGAGGGTCCTACAATGAGCAGTTCTTC
D gene: TRBD2
V gene: TRBV4-2
clone size: -
J gene: TRBJ2-1

CDR3 protein: CASSHNPGQGFSGTEAFF
CDR3 DNA: TGCGCCAGCAGCCATAACCCGGGACAGGGATTCTCGGGCACTGAAGCTTTCTTT
D gene: TRBD1
V gene: TRBV5-1
clone size: -
J gene: TRBJ1-1

CDR3 protein: CASSLALAGSYEQYF
CDR3 DNA: TGTGCCAGCAGCTTAGCGCTAGCGGGGTCCTACGAGCAGTACTTC
D gene: TRBD2
V gene: TRBV13
clone size: -
J gene: TRBJ2-7

CDR3 protein: CSVEGGFGGSTYNEQFF
CDR3 DNA: TGCAGCGTTGAAGGGGGTTTTGGGGGGAGCACCTACAATGAGCAGTTCTTC
D gene: -
V gene: TRBV29-1
clone size: -
J gene: TRBJ2-1

CDR3 protein: CASSERHRGKNTQAFF
CDR3 DNA: TGTGCCAGCAGTGAGCGGCATAGGGGAAAGAACACTCAAGCTTTCTTT
D gene: -
V gene: TRBV2
clone size: -
J gene: TRBJ1-1

CDR3 protein: CASSSRTGGTDTQYF
CDR3 DNA: TGTGCCAGCAGCTCCCGGACAGGGGGCACAGATACGCAGTATTTT
D gene: TRBD1
V gene: TRBV5-4
clone size: -
J gene: TRBJ2-3

CDR3 protein: CASSQTRQLGYTF
CDR3 DNA: TGCGCCAGCAGCCAAACGAGACAGCTGGGCTACACCTTC
D gene: -
V gene: TRBV4-3
clone size: -
J gene: TRBJ1-2

CDR3 protein: CASSLAGIEKLFF
CDR3 DNA: TGTGCCAGCAGCTTAGCAGGGATTGAAAAACTGTTTTTT
D gene: -
V gene: TRBV11-2
clone size: -
J gene: TRBJ1-4

CDR3 protein: CASSGLAGESTDTQYF
CDR3 DNA: TGTGCCAGCAGTGGACTAGCGGGAGAAAGCACAGATACGCAGTATTTT
D gene: TRBD2
V gene: TRBV6-4
clone size: few
J gene: TRBJ2-3

CDR3 protein: CASSLKRGTLGDTEAFF
CDR3 DNA: TGTGCCAGCAGCTTGAAACGCGGCACCCTCGGGGACACTGAAGCTTTCTTT
D gene: -
V gene: TRBV5-6
clone size: -
J gene: TRBJ1-1

CDR3 protein: CASSYGGGTTEAFF
CDR3 DNA: TGCGCCAGCAGCTACGGGGGGGGCACGACTGAAGCTTTCTTT
D gene: -
V gene: TRBV4-3
clone size: -
J gene: TRBJ1-1

CDR3 protein: CAIRGGDPPTAYYEQYF
CDR3 DNA: TGTGCCATCCGGGGGGGGGACCCTCCAACCGCTTACTACGAGCAGTACTTC
D gene: TRBD2
V gene: TRBV10-3
clone size: -
J gene: TRBJ2-7

CDR3 protein: CASSPLTTGEGEQYF
CDR3 DNA: TGTGCCAGCAGTCCACTAACCACAGGGGAAGGCGAGCAGTACTTC
D gene: TRBD1
V gene: TRBV27
clone size: once
J gene: TRBJ2-7